This is a list of T cell receptor beta chains from one sample in a study of regulatory T cells in long-lasting Graves disease. TCRdb reanalysed the multiplex PCR reads using MiXCR and keeps one entry per CDR3 protein. The data contain over 300,000 distinct CDR3 sequences, around a sixth of them singletons. The sample in question was peripheral blood mononuclear cells (PBMCs), obtained at new diagnosis, from a patient treated with antithyroid drugs. These receptors were taken from a female donor with Graves disease. Each CDR3 is given without its conserved first and last residue. Only part of the rows carry a size: once, few, many, or a class if the clone is expanded.

J gene: TRBJ1-1
clone size: many
V gene: TRBV5-4
CDR3 protein: ASRKNGFHMNTEAF

J gene: TRBJ1-5
clone size: many
V gene: TRBV12-3/TRBV12-4
CDR3 protein: ASSPQTGDSGPQH

J gene: TRBJ1-1
clone size: many
V gene: TRBV2
CDR3 protein: ASSGSGSGVGTEAF

J gene: TRBJ2-1
clone size: many
V gene: TRBV28
CDR3 protein: ASRLYVNEQF

J gene: TRBJ2-1
clone size: .
V gene: TRBV5-1
CDR3 protein: ASSLWTASYNGQF

J gene: TRBJ1-2
clone size: .
V gene: TRBV10-3
CDR3 protein: AISEGPGYGYT

J gene: TRBJ2-2
clone size: .
V gene: TRBV4-1
CDR3 protein: ASSQAWVSRVGGELF

J gene: TRBJ1-1
clone size: many
V gene: TRBV7-3
CDR3 protein: ASSWDSSPNTEAF

J gene: TRBJ2-7
clone size: many
V gene: TRBV2
CDR3 protein: ASSGGQITYEQY

J gene: TRBJ2-1
clone size: many
V gene: TRBV7-2
CDR3 protein: ASSSAASKGENEQF

J gene: TRBJ2-5
clone size: many
V gene: TRBV6-1
CDR3 protein: ASSEWAGEETQY

J gene: TRBJ1-1
clone size: many
V gene: TRBV5-5
CDR3 protein: ASSWTGDTEAF

J gene: TRBJ2-3
clone size: many
V gene: TRBV5-1
CDR3 protein: ASSLLRSTDTQY

J gene: TRBJ2-3
clone size: many
V gene: TRBV10-3
CDR3 protein: AISESPGSTDTQY

J gene: TRBJ1-3
clone size: many
V gene: TRBV28
CDR3 protein: ASSPPLDLAGNTIY

J gene: TRBJ2-5
clone size: few
V gene: TRBV9
CDR3 protein: ASSAPSPLETQY

J gene: TRBJ1-1
clone size: many
V gene: TRBV27
CDR3 protein: ASLVGTEAF

J gene: TRBJ2-2
clone size: .
V gene: TRBV24-1
CDR3 protein: ATSDLGQGTGELF

J gene: TRBJ1-4
clone size: few
V gene: TRBV6-1
CDR3 protein: ASTKPGQNEKLF

J gene: TRBJ2-3
clone size: many
V gene: TRBV6-1
CDR3 protein: ASSRGLPGGVGTDTQY

J gene: TRBJ1-2
clone size: .
V gene: TRBV4-1
CDR3 protein: ASSGRDINGYT

J gene: TRBJ1-1
clone size: many
V gene: TRBV27
CDR3 protein: ASSRRAANTEAF

J gene: TRBJ2-5
clone size: many
V gene: TRBV7-9
CDR3 protein: ASSSSVQETQY

J gene: TRBJ2-5
clone size: many
V gene: TRBV29-1
CDR3 protein: SVGDRAEETQY

J gene: TRBJ2-1
clone size: .
V gene: TRBV7-2
CDR3 protein: ASRTSGGAHEQF

J gene: TRBJ2-5
clone size: .
V gene: TRBV5-1
CDR3 protein: ASSLQPQETQY

J gene: TRBJ1-1
clone size: .
V gene: TRBV12-3/TRBV12-4
CDR3 protein: ASSTWTGQPMNTEAF

J gene: TRBJ2-7
clone size: many
V gene: TRBV5-4
CDR3 protein: ASSHQSLGQAYEQY

J gene: TRBJ1-1
clone size: many
V gene: TRBV6-2/TRBV6-3
CDR3 protein: ASMRWDTEAF